Each of the 31 T cell receptor beta chains below was sequenced from the same sample in a study of cytomegalovirus exposure and HLA in healthy donors. The PCR was carried out with 60 Vbeta primers and 13 Jbeta primers. Clones were sequenced by immunoSEQ multiplex PCR, and TCRdb holds only the in-frame ones, with some missing. The table lists roughly 180,000 clones, 75% of them singletons. Sample: PBMCs. The receptors here all came from a female donor in good health and CMV-seronegative.

This clone occurred a few times. This chain uses TRBV18 with TRBJ1-1, with TRBD1 identical over 10 bases. Germline-derived CDR1 and CDR2 are KGHSH and LQKENI. The CDR3 covers 17 residues. The J segment lost 1 base and the V segment lost 3 bases, leaving 8 bases of the junction unmatched. The CDR3 DNA reads as TGTGCCAGCTCACCTTTCCGACAGGGGGCGCAGAACACTGAAGCTTTCTTT. Protein product: CASSPFRQGAQNTEAFF.

The rearrangement links TRBV12-5 to TRBJ1-1, with unresolved D. With 1 base removed from V and 11 bases from J, the gap between germline ends came to 11 bases. The germline V gene encodes CDR1 LGHNT and CDR2 FRNRAP. The CDR3 covers 12 residues. This CDR3 is CASGLDPLRAFF. CDR3 nucleotide sequence: TGTGCTAGTGGTTTGGATCCCTTGAGGGCTTTCTTT.

The rearrangement joins TRBV6-5 to TRBJ1-5; D is undetermined. CDR1 and CDR2 (germline): MNHEY, SVGAGI. There are 14 residues in the CDR3. With 2 bases removed from V and 1 base from J, the gap between germline ends came to 6 bases. The CDR3 is CASSYAGSNQPQHF. The CDR3 coding sequence is TGTGCCAGCAGTTACGCCGGGAGCAATCAGCCCCAGCATTTT.

As for this clone: Other DNA sequences of this sample code for an identical CDR3. The chain combines TRBV19 with TRBJ2-7; TRBD2 is a possible D gene (5 bases). Trimming took 0 bases from V and 7 from J, leaving 10 bases between them. Germline CDR1 and CDR2: LNHDA and SQIVND (reference sequence). The CDR3 extends over 13 amino acids. The CDR3 here is CASSIDPGGEQYF. CDR3 DNA: TGTGCCAGTAGTATAGACCCCGGAGGAGAGCAGTACTTC. Using reference TRBV19 and TRBJ2-7 for the parts outside the CDR3, the full variable domain is DGGITQSPKYLFRKEGQNVTLSCEQNLNHDAMYWYRQDPGQGLRLIYYSQIVNDFQKGDIAEGYSVSREKKESFPLTVTSAQKNPTAFYLCASSIDPGGEQYFGPGTRLTVT.

This chain links TRBV6-1 with TRBJ2-7; possibly TRBD2 for D (5 bases). V lost 0 bases to trimming and J lost 0 bases, with 12 bases between them. This CDR3 is built from 16 residues. Germline CDR1 is MNHNS and CDR2 is SASEGT. The CDR3 sequence: CASSEALREGSYEQYF. CDR3 coding DNA: TGTGCCAGCAGTGAAGCGCTTCGGGAAGGCTCCTACGAGCAGTACTTC.

In its sample, this clone was seen a few times. This chain connects TRBV6-1 to TRBJ2-1; TRBD1 is a possible D gene (7 bases). Per germline, CDR1 MNHNS and CDR2 SASEGT. V shed 8 bases and J shed 6 bases, with 14 bases lying between them. The CDR3 sequence is 13 residues long. In nucleotides, the CDR3 is TGTGCCAGCGGCACAGGGGAGGTCAATGAGCAGTTCTTC. Translating it yields CASGTGEVNEQFF.

This sequence joins TRBV6-5 and TRBJ2-1, with 7 nucleotides matching TRBD2. With 0 bases clipped from V and 9 bases from J, the junction kept 8 bases outside the gene matches. Germline CDR1 is MNHEY and CDR2 is SVGAGI. The CDR3 is 15 residues long. The CDR3 protein is CASSYSMTSMSEQFF. The CDR3, as DNA: TGTGCCAGCAGTTACTCGATGACTAGCATGAGTGAGCAGTTCTTC.

V gene TRBV5-5 combines with J gene TRBJ2-7; no clear D gene. The V end lost 2 bases, the J end lost 4 bases, and 10 bases lay between the germline ends. Germline CDR1 reads SGHKS; CDR2 reads YYEKEE (reference sequence). This CDR3 has 13 amino acids. The CDR3 spells CASSFSGYYEQYF. In nucleotides, the CDR3 is TGTGCCAGCAGCTTCTCAGGCTATTACGAGCAGTACTTC. Looking up the rest from reference TRBV5-5 and TRBJ2-7 gives the full variable domain: DAGVTQSPTHLIKTRGQQVTLRCSPISGHKSVSWYQQVLGQGPQFIFQYYEKEERGRGNFPDRFSARQFPNYSSELNVNALLLGDSALYLCASSFSGYYEQYFGPGTRLTVT.

This chain uses TRBV19 with TRBJ2-3; 13 nucleotides match TRBD2. The V segment lost 8 bases and the J segment 5 bases; nucleotides outside the gene matches: 10. Germline CDR1 reads LNHDA; CDR2 reads SQIVND (reference sequence). This CDR3 has 16 amino acids. In DNA form, the CDR3 reads TGTGCCAGTGGGATCGGACTAGCGGGAGTTTTAGATACGCAGTATTTT. As protein: CASGIGLAGVLDTQYF.

This clone was observed once. The chain recombines TRBV19 with TRBJ2-1; D possibly corresponds to TRBD1 (5 bases). Trimming removed 2 bases from V and 5 bases from J, with 10 bases in between. This CDR3 has 14 amino acids. Germline V gene data show CDR1 as LNHDA and CDR2 as SQIVND (reference sequence). CDR3 protein: CASSIWGSHNEQFF. CDR3 in DNA: TGTGCCAGTAGTATATGGGGCTCTCACAATGAGCAGTTCTTC. The entire variable domain, with the rest obtained from reference TRBV19 and TRBJ2-1, is as follows: DGGITQSPKYLFRKEGQNVTLSCEQNLNHDAMYWYRQDPGQGLRLIYYSQIVNDFQKGDIAEGYSVSREKKESFPLTVTSAQKNPTAFYLCASSIWGSHNEQFFGPGTRLTVL.

This clone was observed a few times. V gene TRBV29-1 combines with J gene TRBJ2-1; D possibly corresponds to TRBD2 (6 bases). V was cut by 4 bases and J by 3 bases, with 13 bases left in between. CDR3 length equals 14 residues. From germline, CDR1 is SQVTM and CDR2 ANQGSEA. CDR3 DNA sequence: TGCAGCGTTGCGGGGCGGGAAATCTACAATGAGCAGTTCTTC. It is translated as CSVAGREIYNEQFF.

V usage is TRBV2 and J usage is TRBJ2-5, with 9 bases aligning to TRBD2. CDR3 length equals 14 residues. The germline V gene has CDR1 SNHLY and CDR2 FYNNEI. J was trimmed by 5 bases and V by 8 bases; bases with no gene match: 9. The CDR3 bases are TGTGCCAGCCGGGCTAGCGGGGCGGGGGAGACCCAGTACTTC. Translating gives CASRASGAGETQYF.

V is TRBV7-2 and J is TRBJ2-7, with D tentatively TRBD2 (5 bases). Trimming pared 1 base from V and 3 bases from J, leaving 7 bases between. Germline loops: CDR1 SGHTA, CDR2 FQGNSA. The CDR3 consists of 13 residues. The CDR3 sequence is CASSLGTVYEQYF. The CDR3 DNA reads as TGTGCCAGCAGCTTAGGGACTGTCTACGAGCAGTACTTC. The full variable domain, completed using reference TRBV7-2 and TRBJ2-7, is GAGVSQSPSNKVTEKGKDVELRCDPISGHTALYWYRQSLGQGLEFLIYFQGNSAPDKSGLPSDRFSAERTGGSVSTLTIQRTQQEDSAVYLCASSLGTVYEQYFGPGTRLTVT.

In this sample, this clone turned up a few times. The chain couples TRBV9 to TRBJ2-1; unclear D gene. The CDR3 consists of 15 residues. Between the trimmed V and J ends, which lost 3 bases and 0 bases, there was a span of 10 bases. Germline loops: CDR1 SGDLS, CDR2 YYNGEE. CDR3 DNA sequence: TGTGCCAGCAGCGATGATCTAGGCTCCTACAATGAGCAGTTCTTC. Translating gives CASSDDLGSYNEQFF.

The chain employs TRBV6-1 and TRBJ1-5; D uncertain. The germline V and J ends were trimmed by 1 base and 0 bases, with 10 bases remaining between them. CDR1 is MNHNS and CDR2 is SASEGT in the germline V gene. This CDR3 is 16 amino acids long. The CDR3 DNA reads as TGTGCCAGCAGTGAAGTGAGAGAGTATAGCAATCAGCCCCAGCATTTT. The encoded protein is CASSEVREYSNQPQHF.

The chain uses TRBV6-5 and TRBJ1-2, with a possible D match to TRBD1 (6 bases). The CDR3 totals 15 residues. Per the germline V gene, CDR1 is MNHEY and CDR2 is SVGAGI. Trimming took off 6 bases at V and 4 bases at J, with 18 bases between the two ends. This CDR3 reads CASRGSTGKGYGYTF. In DNA form, the CDR3 reads TGTGCCAGCAGAGGATCTACAGGGAAGGGCTATGGCTACACCTTC.

This clone was seen only a few times. J is TRBJ2-1 and V is TRBV6-6, with 10 bases aligning to TRBD2. CDR1 and CDR2 (germline): MNHNY, SVGAGI (reference sequence). The CDR3 is 14 residues long. Trimming removed 11 bases from V and 6 bases from J; junction bases left unmatched: 10. CDR3 sequence (DNA): TGTGCCGGACAGAGCGGGAGGGCCACCAATGAGCAGTTCTTC. Protein sequence: CAGQSGRATNEQFF.

The V and J genes are TRBV7-2 and TRBJ2-5, with 11 bases that match TRBD2. J was trimmed by 13 bases and V by 1 base; bases with no gene match: 8. The CDR3 is 14 residues long. CDR1 is SGHTA, CDR2 FQGNSA, per germline. CDR3: CASSLEITSGRLYF. For the CDR3, the DNA is TGTGCCAGCAGCTTAGAAATCACTAGCGGGAGACTGTACTTC.

The chain combines TRBV10-2 with TRBJ2-1, with 7 bases matching TRBD2. Germline V gene data show CDR1 as WSHSY and CDR2 as SAAADI. The CDR3 extends over 15 amino acids. Losses at the gene ends were 3 bases for V and 4 bases for J; bases not matched to a gene: 6. CDR3 protein: CASSEVRAGYNEQFF. CDR3 sequence (DNA): TGCGCCAGCAGTGAAGTCCGAGCGGGGTACAATGAGCAGTTCTTC.

This chain links TRBV19 with TRBJ1-5; TRBD1 agrees at 8 bases. V lost 5 bases to trimming and J lost 6 bases; unmatched junction nucleotides: 3. The CDR3 covers 13 residues. Germline V gene lookup returns CDR1 LNHDA and CDR2 SQIVND (reference sequence). DNA for the CDR3: TGTGCCAGTAGTGGGACAGGCGGTCAGCCCCAGCATTTT. Amino acid sequence: CASSGTGGQPQHF.

V usage is TRBV4-1 and J usage is TRBJ2-7; TRBD1 matches 9 bases. Germline lookup yields CDR1 MGHRA and CDR2 YSYEKL. Trimming removed 0 bases from V and 0 bases from J; junction bases left unmatched: 9. The CDR3 loop spans 18 amino acids. CDR3 nucleotide sequence: TGCGCCAGCAGCCAAGAGGGGACAGGGAGGTCCTTCTCCTACGAGCAGTACTTC. As protein: CASSQEGTGRSFSYEQYF.

V is TRBV30 and J is TRBJ2-2; 14 bases agree with TRBD2. Germline loops: CDR1 GTSNPN, CDR2 SVGIG (reference sequence). The CDR3 is 18 amino acids. J was trimmed by 1 base and V by 1 base; bases with no gene match: 5. The CDR3 bases are TGTGCCTGGAGTGACGGACTAGCGGGGGGCCGGAACACCGGGGAGCTGTTTTTT. Its protein product is CAWSDGLAGGRNTGELFF.

The CDR3 protein is CSAVPEAPSGGYTF. The CDR3 DNA follows: TGCAGCGCCGTCCCGGAGGCCCCCAGCGGCGGCTACACCTTC. The chain uses TRBV29-1 and TRBJ1-2; D gene uncertain. The length of the CDR3 is 14 residues. V gave up 7 bases and J gave up 8 bases, with 23 bases separating them. The germline CDR1 and CDR2 sequences are SQVTM and ANQGSEA.

The chain combines TRBV27 with TRBJ2-3; tentative D call: TRBD2 (7 bases). Trimming shortened V by 1 base and J by 4 bases, and 15 bases separated the two germline ends. This CDR3 spans 16 amino acids. Germline V lookup: CDR1 MNHEY, CDR2 SMNVEV (reference sequence). For the CDR3, the DNA is TGTGCCAGCAGTTTATTTTCGGGGGGCGGGTCAGATACGCAGTATTTT. It is translated as CASSLFSGGGSDTQYF.

This chain links TRBV2 with TRBJ1-2; 10 bases align to TRBD1. Germline V lookup: CDR1 SNHLY, CDR2 FYNNEI. This CDR3 has 17 residues. The V gene end was trimmed by 6 bases and the J gene end by 5 bases; junction bases not matched to a gene: 15. CDR3 coding DNA: TGTGCCAGCAGGGGGGGGACAGGGGCTATCCTCCGGTATGGCTACACCTTC. Encoded protein: CASRGGTGAILRYGYTF.

The chain has TRBV7-2 and TRBJ1-1; D remains ambiguous. Per germline, CDR1 SGHTA and CDR2 FQGNSA. V lost 1 base and J lost 1, with 7 bases in between. The CDR3 runs to 14 residues. The CDR3: CASSLVRGNTEAFF. The CDR3 DNA reads TGTGCCAGCAGCTTAGTGCGGGGGAACACTGAAGCTTTCTTT.

The chain links TRBV6-1 to TRBJ1-1; possible D gene TRBD1, 5 bases. Trimming left V 5 bases short and J 2 bases short, with 12 bases between. The length of the CDR3 is 14 residues. Germline CDR1 and CDR2: MNHNS and SASEGT. The DNA for the CDR3 is TGTGCCAGCAGTCCTGGGGGGGGAAACACTGAAGCTTTCTTT. This sequence encodes CASSPGGGNTEAFF.

The gene calls are TRBV7-2 and TRBJ1-2; tentative D call: TRBD1 (6 bases). CDR3 size: 13 residues. Trimming shortened V by 5 bases and J by 4 bases, and 11 bases separated the two germline ends. Germline V gene sequence: CDR1 SGHTA, CDR2 FQGNSA. CDR3 sequence reads: CASSDTGFYGYTF. The CDR3, as DNA: TGTGCCAGCAGCGACACAGGGTTCTATGGCTACACCTTC.

This clone was observed a few times. The J gene is TRBJ1-1, the V gene TRBV19; D unclear. This CDR3 spans 14 amino acids. V shed 0 bases and J shed 0 bases, with 5 bases lying between them. CDR1 LNHDA and CDR2 SQIVND come from the germline V gene (reference sequence). CDR3 loop: CASSIEHLNTEAFF. The DNA of the CDR3 is TGTGCCAGTAGTATAGAACATTTGAACACTGAAGCTTTCTTT.

The chain joins TRBV4-3 to TRBJ1-2; 8 bases align to TRBD1. Trimming cost V 0 bases and J 3 bases; bases outside gene matches: 3. Germline loops: CDR1 LGHNA, CDR2 YSLEER. CDR3 length: 15 amino acids. The CDR3 loop reads CASSQDHRGDYGYTF. DNA for the CDR3: TGCGCCAGCAGCCAAGATCACAGGGGGGACTATGGCTACACCTTC.

The chain is built from TRBV5-1 and TRBJ2-3; 8 bases fit TRBD1. Losses at the gene ends were 1 base for V and 4 bases for J; bases not matched to a gene: 8. The length of the CDR3 is 16 residues. Germline V gene lookup returns CDR1 SGHRS and CDR2 YFSETQ. The CDR3 reads CASSLFPRGRPDTQYF. As DNA, the CDR3 is TGCGCCAGCAGCTTGTTTCCCAGGGGGCGCCCAGATACGCAGTATTTT. The full variable domain, its missing parts supplied by reference TRBV5-1 and TRBJ2-3, is KAGVTQTPRYLIKTRGQQVTLSCSPISGHRSVSWYQQTPGQGLQFLFEYFSETQRNKGNFPGRFSGRQFSNSRSEMNVSTLELGDSALYLCASSLFPRGRPDTQYFGPGTRLTVL.